The next 12 T cell receptor beta chains were all read from a single sample in a study of blood T cell repertoires in COVID-19. The assay was immunoSEQ multiplex PCR, and TCRdb's table has in-frame clones only and misses some. Altogether about 290,000 clones are present, just under 85% being singletons, with the ten largest covering around 4.2%. Sequenced material: peripheral blood. These receptors were collected from a woman between 50 and 59 years old with active or convalescent COVID-19.

V usage is TRBV19 and J usage is TRBJ2-1; 8 nucleotides align to TRBD1. The CDR3 has 13 amino acids. V shed 6 bases, J shed 7 bases, and the junction held 5 bases outside the gene matches. Germline CDR1 reads LNHDA; CDR2 reads SQIVND (reference sequence). As DNA, the CDR3 is TGTGCCAGTAGGACAGGGGTAACAAATGAGCAGTTCTTC. Protein: CASRTGVTNEQFF.

This chain uses TRBV19 with TRBJ1-2, with TRBD1 matching over 10 bases. The V segment lost 6 bases and the J segment 6 bases; nucleotides outside the gene matches: 13. The V gene's germline CDR1 is LNHDA and CDR2 SQIVND (reference sequence). CDR3 length: 16 residues. Here the CDR3 reads CASSRGQGRSVDGYTF. CDR3 nucleotides: TGTGCCAGTAGCCGGGGACAGGGGCGGTCGGTCGATGGCTACACCTTC.

This rearrangement joins TRBV29-1 to TRBJ1-4, with a weak D call TRBD1 (5 bases). Deletions cut 1 base from V and 10 bases from J, with 10 bases between. Germline loops: CDR1 SQVTM, CDR2 ANQGSEA. The CDR3 loop spans 12 amino acids. CDR3 nucleotides: TGCAGCGTTGAAGGTGGACAAGGAAAACTGTTTTTT. It specifies CSVEGGQGKLFF.

This chain uses TRBV29-1 with TRBJ1-1, with TRBD1 matching 9 bases. The ends lost 7 bases at V and 2 bases at J; junction bases unmatched: 2. The CDR3 length is 12 residues. Germline loops: CDR1 SQVTM, CDR2 ANQGSEA. The CDR3 sequence is CSAQGANTEAFF. The CDR3 DNA sequence: TGCAGCGCACAGGGGGCCAACACTGAAGCTTTCTTT.

The genes are TRBV5-1 and TRBJ2-7; 7 positions match TRBD1. This CDR3 comprises 17 residues. Germline V gene sequence: CDR1 SGHRS, CDR2 YFSETQ. With 0 bases clipped from V and 2 bases from J, the junction kept 11 bases outside the gene matches. The CDR3 coding sequence is TGCGCCAGCAGCTTGGTATCAGTCAGGGGGAGAGCCTACGAGCAGTACTTC. Translation: CASSLVSVRGRAYEQYF. Variable domain in full (rest from reference TRBV5-1 and TRBJ2-7): KAGVTQTPRYLIKTRGQQVTLSCSPISGHRSVSWYQQTPGQGLQFLFEYFSETQRNKGNFPGRFSGRQFSNSRSEMNVSTLELGDSALYLCASSLVSVRGRAYEQYFGPGTRLTVT.

This chain connects TRBV7-9 to TRBJ1-1; D is ambiguous. Trimming pared 6 bases from V and 2 bases from J, leaving 7 bases between. Germline V lookup: CDR1 SEHNR, CDR2 FQNEAQ (reference sequence). The CDR3 extends over 12 amino acids. The CDR3: CASSSFNTEAFF. In DNA, the CDR3 is TGTGCCAGCAGTTCTTTTAACACTGAAGCTTTCTTT.

The chain recombines TRBV7-6 with TRBJ2-7; possible D gene TRBD1, 5 bases. The CDR3 is 15 amino acids. The germline gives CDR1 SGHVS, CDR2 FNYEAQ. V was pared by 5 bases and J by 2 bases, with 16 bases between. This CDR3 reads CASSPGQGRAYEQYF. In nucleotides, the CDR3 is TGTGCCAGCAGCCCCGGGCAGGGTCGAGCCTACGAGCAGTACTTC.

The rearrangement uses TRBV14 and TRBJ1-1, with TRBD1 identical over 7 bases. Germline V gene lookup returns CDR1 SGHDN and CDR2 FVKESK. J was trimmed by 0 bases and V by 4 bases; bases with no gene match: 5. There are 15 residues in the CDR3. The CDR3 is CASSPSTGMNTEAFF. The CDR3 nucleotides are TGTGCCAGCAGCCCTTCGACAGGGATGAACACTGAAGCTTTCTTT.

The V and J genes are TRBV15 and TRBJ2-7; 7 nucleotides align to TRBD2. The CDR3 runs 15 residues. Germline CDR1 and CDR2: LNHNV and YYDKDF (reference sequence). Trimming at V came to 5 bases and at J to 2 bases, leaving 9 bases not matched to a gene. The CDR3, as DNA: TGTGCCACCAGCGGATCCCGGACTAGGCCCTACGAGCAGTACTTC. It encodes CATSGSRTRPYEQYF.

The J gene is TRBJ1-3, the V gene TRBV19; D perhaps matches TRBD1 (5 bases). CDR3 length equals 13 residues. V was pared by 5 bases and J by 4 bases, with 9 bases between. CDR1 is LNHDA and CDR2 is SQIVND in the germline V gene (reference sequence). CDR3: CASSATEGNTIYF. CDR3 DNA: TGTGCCAGTAGTGCGACAGAAGGAAACACCATATATTTT.

The chain combines TRBV28 with TRBJ2-1, with 14 bases fitting TRBD2. Unmatched junction bases numbered 3, after V lost 8 bases and J lost 6 bases. In germline, CDR1 is MDHEN, CDR2 SYDVKM. The CDR3 totals 14 residues. CDR3 nucleotides: TGTGCCAGCGACGGACTAGCGGGAGGCAATGAGCAGTTCTTC. Protein: CASDGLAGGNEQFF.

This chain uses TRBV1 with TRBJ2-1; TRBD2, as called in the table, went unchecked against the DNA. TRBV1 is classified as a pseudogene. This CDR3 has 15 residues. The CDR3 region has the DNA TGCACCAGCCGTCTGGTGCGGGGCCATTACAATGAGCAGTTCTTC. It translates to CTSRLVRGHYNEQFF.